These 7 T cell receptor beta chains were all obtained from the same sample, sequenced in a study of shared clonotypes between healthy human individuals. Assay used: immunoSEQ multiplex PCR; TCRdb lists only in-frame clones, some missing. The sample lists 2 million or so clones, 95% occurring once. The sequenced material came from naive CD4+ T cells sorted from blood. Regarding subset: CD45RA+ positively selected. The receptors originated from a man between 18 and 29 years old in good health.

The table lists this clone with a count of one. This CDR3 is also generated by other DNA sequences in the sample. The chain combines TRBV6-5 with TRBJ1-1; tentative D call: TRBD1 (6 bases). Trimming pared 8 bases from V and 1 base from J, leaving 11 bases between. Germline CDR1 and CDR2: MNHEY and SVGAGI. CDR3 length equals 13 residues. The DNA of the CDR3 is TGTGCCAGCCGAGGGGGATCGAACACTGAAGCTTTCTTT. This encodes CASRGGSNTEAFF.

The J gene is TRBJ1-1, the V gene TRBV6-1; TRBD1 might be the D (6 bases). Trimming pared 6 bases from V and 1 base from J, leaving 9 bases between. There are 13 residues in the CDR3. Per germline, CDR1 MNHNS and CDR2 SASEGT. The CDR3 DNA is TGTGCCAGCAGACTGGACAGGAACACTGAAGCTTTCTTT. As protein: CASRLDRNTEAFF.

CDR3 nucleotides: TGCGCCAGCAGCTTAGCAGGCGGACAAACTGAAGCTTTCTTT. The encoded protein is CASSLAGGQTEAFF. This chain uses TRBV4-1 with TRBJ1-1; a possible D gene is TRBD1 (5 bases). Germline assignment: CDR1 MGHRA and CDR2 YSYEKL. V gave up 5 bases and J gave up 5 bases, with 15 bases separating them. The length of the CDR3 is 14 residues.

This clone was seen only a few times. This sample also contains other DNA sequences that code for the same CDR3. The CDR3 is CASSLGQSNQPQHF. CDR3 bases: TGCGCCAGCAGCTTGGGACAGAGCAATCAGCCCCAGCATTTT. The chain has TRBV5-1 and TRBJ1-5; D possibly corresponds to TRBD1 (5 bases). Germline V gene lookup returns CDR1 SGHRS and CDR2 YFSETQ. The CDR3 loop spans 14 amino acids. V was cut by 0 bases and J by 1 base, with 5 bases left in between.

This chain uses TRBV25-1 with TRBJ2-3; 9 bases map to TRBD2. CDR1 is MGHDK and CDR2 is SYGVNS in the germline V gene. The CDR3 is 17 amino acids. V lost 5 bases and J lost 3; bases outside the gene matches: 12. CDR3 region: CASSPHLSGRWTDTQYF. Here the CDR3 DNA reads TGTGCCAGCAGTCCACACCTCAGCGGGAGGTGGACAGATACGCAGTATTTT.

This clone was detected only a few times. The CDR3 reads CASSIGDTSGGYTF. In DNA, the CDR3 is TGTGCCAGTAGTATCGGGGACACCTCGGGAGGCTACACCTTC. V usage is TRBV19 and J usage is TRBJ1-2; tentatively, D is TRBD1 (6 bases). The CDR3 covers 14 residues. Per the germline V gene, CDR1 is LNHDA and CDR2 is SQIVND (reference sequence). The V and J ends lost 3 bases and 8 bases respectively, with 16 bases between them.

This chain joins TRBV13 and TRBJ1-1, with 10 bases that match TRBD1. Germline values: CDR1 PRHDT, CDR2 FYEKMQ (reference sequence). CDR3 length equals 16 residues. With 3 bases clipped from V and 5 bases from J, the junction kept 9 bases outside the gene matches. This CDR3 reads CASSLYGTGVFTEAFF. CDR3 nucleotides: TGTGCCAGCAGCTTGTACGGGACAGGGGTTTTTACTGAAGCTTTCTTT.